This T cell receptor (beta chain) was captured by sequencing in a study of T cell responses to AZD1222 COVID-19 vaccine. Study-wide results and limits: Following two doses of AZD1222, Spike-specific TCR breadth and depth rose. Regions 160-218 and 743-854 held dominance among vaccine-associated CD4 TCRs, which spanned spike. The donors showed a predominance of white British ancestry and of females, with possible underestimation of clonal diversity.

Sequenced by immunoSEQ multiplex PCR; TCRdb stores in-frame clones only, minus some. Counted here are about 160,000 clones, 90% to 95% occurring once; the ten biggest clones make up less than 4.5%. J gave up 6 bases and V 3 bases, and 6 bases lay outside the gene matches. The CDR3 length is 14 residues. Germline V gene sequence: CDR1 LNHDA, CDR2 SQIVND (reference sequence). Comments on this clone: The antigen remains unidentified.

The chain carries TRBV19 and TRBJ1-2, with 8 bases matching TRBD1. This receptor was identified in an adult in good health. Sequences were derived from peripheral blood, sampled on day 0 of MenACWY control vaccination. CDR3 sequence: CASSMVPQGDGYTF. CDR3 DNA sequence: TGTGCCAGTAGTATGGTTCCACAGGGGGATGGCTACACCTTC.